The 17 T cell receptor beta chains reported below all come from one sample, sequenced in a study of CD8 T cell repertoires and HIV-1 epitope variants. Here immunoSEQ multiplex PCR was the method, and the copy in TCRdb shows in-frame clones only, minus some. The table has about 5,000 clones, approximately 70% seen once; the top ten hold almost 40%. The antigens for these receptors are not known. Sequenced: cultured CD8+ T cells derived from PBMCs. The receptors were gathered from a male donor with HIV.

This sequence joins TRBV6-6 and TRBJ1-2; D is possibly TRBD1 (6 bases). Germline loops: CDR1 MNHNY, CDR2 SVGAGI (reference sequence). Trimming pared 8 bases from V and 5 bases from J, leaving 12 bases between. CDR3 length: 12 residues. The CDR3 here is CASERTGYGYTF. The CDR3 DNA reads TGTGCCAGCGAGAGAACAGGGTATGGCTACACCTTC.

This chain joins TRBV18 and TRBJ2-7, with 7 nucleotides matching TRBD2. The CDR3 consists of 15 residues. V was clipped by 3 bases and J by 0 bases; unmatched bases: 5. Germline assignment: CDR1 KGHSH and CDR2 LQKENI. In nucleotides, the CDR3 is TGTGCCAGCTCACCCTCCCAGCGGGACTCCTACGAGCAGTACTTC. Translating it yields CASSPSQRDSYEQYF.

The chain links TRBV6-5 to TRBJ2-1, with D maybe TRBD2 (6 bases). The CDR3 runs 16 residues. Trimming cost V 0 bases and J 2 bases, with 11 bases left between them. Looked up from germline, CDR1 is MNHEY and CDR2 is SVGAGI. CDR3: CASSYSPSVTYNEQFF. CDR3 in DNA: TGTGCCAGCAGTTACTCGCCTAGCGTCACCTACAATGAGCAGTTCTTC.

This clone is a singleton in its sample. The genes are TRBV7-9 and TRBJ1-1; no clear D. The CDR3 covers 14 residues. Looked up from germline, CDR1 is SEHNR and CDR2 is FQNEAQ (reference sequence). V was clipped by 1 base and J by 5 bases, with 11 bases between them. CDR3 sequence (DNA): TGTGCCAGCAGCTTAGATTCTGGAGGAACTGAAGCTTTCTTT. It is translated as CASSLDSGGTEAFF.

The J gene is TRBJ1-5, the V gene TRBV4-1, with 7 bases matching TRBD1. CDR3 length: 14 amino acids. V was pared by 1 base and J by 7 bases, with 4 bases of the junction left unmatched. Germline values: CDR1 MGHRA, CDR2 YSYEKL. DNA of the CDR3: TGCGCCAGCAGCCAAGGACAGGGAAACCAGCCCCAGCATTTT. This sequence encodes CASSQGQGNQPQHF.

The chain joins TRBV6-1 to TRBJ2-1, with D possibly TRBD2 on 6 matching bases. The CDR3 totals 14 residues. V was pared by 5 bases and J by 1 base, with 9 bases between. Germline loops: CDR1 MNHNS, CDR2 SASEGT. The CDR3 protein is CASSSGGSYNEQFF. The CDR3 bases are TGTGCCAGCAGTTCCGGAGGGTCCTACAATGAGCAGTTCTTC.

The CDR3: CASKMTGGWYEQYF. The CDR3 DNA is TGTGCCAGCAAGATGACAGGGGGCTGGTACGAGCAGTACTTC. This chain connects TRBV28 to TRBJ2-7; 10 bases are shared with TRBD1. From germline, CDR1 is MDHEN and CDR2 SYDVKM. CDR3 length equals 14 residues. V dropped 7 bases and J dropped 4; count of bases not matched to a gene: 7.

V usage is TRBV5-6 and J usage is TRBJ2-2; no clear D. Germline V CDR1 and CDR2: SGHDT, YYEEEE. Deletions cut 4 bases from V and 1 base from J, with 8 bases between. CDR3 length: 14 residues. CDR3 DNA: TGTGCCAGCAGCCCGGAGATGAACACCGGGGAGCTGTTTTTT. This gives the protein CASSPEMNTGELFF. The whole variable domain, remainder taken from reference TRBV5-6 and TRBJ2-2, is DAGVTQSPTHLIKTRGQQVTLRCSPKSGHDTVSWYQQALGQGPQFIFQYYEEEERQRGNFPDRFSGHQFPNYSSELNVNALLLGDSALYLCASSPEMNTGELFFGEGSRLTVL.

This clone was detected only once. The CDR3, as DNA: TGTGCCAGCTCCCAGGGGGATGGCACTGAAGCTTTCTTT. Its translation is CASSQGDGTEAFF. The rearrangement links TRBV18 to TRBJ1-1; 7 nucleotides align to TRBD1. The CDR3 contains 13 residues. Germline assignment: CDR1 KGHSH and CDR2 LQKENI. V gave up 6 bases and J gave up 4 bases; unmatched junction bases: 5. Full variable domain (outside the CDR3, taken from reference TRBV18 and TRBJ1-1): NAGVMQNPRHLVRRRGQEARLRCSPMKGHSHVYWYRQLPEEGLKFMVYLQKENIIDESGMPKERFSAEFPKEGPSILRIQQVVRGDSAAYFCASSQGDGTEAFFGQGTRLTVV.

The chain joins TRBV13 to TRBJ2-7; D is undetermined. Between the trimmed V and J ends, which lost 6 bases and 2 bases, there was a span of 14 bases. This CDR3 is built from 14 residues. The germline V gene has CDR1 PRHDT and CDR2 FYEKMQ (reference sequence). Here the CDR3 DNA reads TGTGCCAGCAGTTCAGATGTCTCGGCCTACGAGCAGTACTTC. Its protein is CASSSDVSAYEQYF.

The rearrangement uses TRBV4-2 and TRBJ2-3, with 10 bases identical to TRBD1. Germline CDR1 is LGHNA and CDR2 is YNFKEQ. CDR3 length: 20 amino acids. J was trimmed by 3 bases and V by 0 bases; bases with no gene match: 15. CDR3 sequence (DNA): TGTGCCAGCAGCCAAGATCCCGGGACAGGGGTAGGGGATTTAACAGATACGCAGTATTTT. Protein product: CASSQDPGTGVGDLTDTQYF.

This clone is judged medium-sized (0.01 to 0.1%). The chain links TRBV6-4 to TRBJ2-5, with D perhaps being TRBD1 or TRBD2 (5 bases each). Deletions cut 2 bases from V and 4 bases from J, with 8 bases between. This CDR3 is 13 amino acids long. Germline-derived CDR1 and CDR2 are MRHNA and SNTAGT. This chain's CDR3 is CASSDRGRETQYF. The CDR3, as DNA: TGTGCCAGCAGTGACAGGGGACGAGAGACCCAGTACTTC.

This chain connects TRBV4-1 to TRBJ2-7; D might be TRBD2 (6 bases). V lost 0 bases and J lost 0, with 15 bases in between. The CDR3 contains 17 residues. The germline CDR1 and CDR2 sequences are MGHRA and YSYEKL. The CDR3: CASSQDIRAGSSYEQYF. The CDR3 DNA is TGCGCCAGCAGCCAAGATATCCGTGCGGGGAGCTCCTACGAGCAGTACTTC.

The gene calls are TRBV15 and TRBJ2-3; D ambiguous. The CDR3 runs to 17 residues. V dropped 4 bases and J dropped 1 base, with 18 bases sitting between them. The germline gives CDR1 LNHNV, CDR2 YYDKDF (reference sequence). CDR3 DNA: TGTGCCACCAGCAATACCCTTTGGTTAAGTGGCACAGATACGCAGTATTTT. Protein: CATSNTLWLSGTDTQYF. The full variable domain, completed using reference TRBV15 and TRBJ2-3, is DAMVIQNPRYQVTQFGKPVTLSCSQTLNHNVMYWYQQKSSQAPKLLFHYYDKDFNNEADTPDNFQSRRPNTSFCFLDIRSPGLGDTAMYLCATSNTLWLSGTDTQYFGPGTRLTVL.

The gene calls are TRBV29-1 and TRBJ1-2; 8 positions agree with TRBD1. Germline V CDR1 and CDR2: SQVTM, ANQGSEA. Trimming at V came to 3 bases and at J to 5 bases, leaving 5 bases not matched to a gene. The CDR3 is 13 amino acids. Written as DNA, the CDR3 is TGCAGCGTTGAGACAGGGGATGAGTATGGCTACACCTTC. Amino acids: CSVETGDEYGYTF. The variable domain in full, with the rest retrieved from reference TRBV29-1 and TRBJ1-2, is SAVISQKPSRDICQRGTSLTIQCQVDSQVTMMFWYRQQPGQSLTLIATANQGSEATYESGFVIDKFPISRPNLTFSTLTVSNMSPEDSSIYLCSVETGDEYGYTFGSGTRLTVV.

This clone occurred a few times. This chain links TRBV28 with TRBJ2-5; TRBD1 is a possible D gene (6 bases). The CDR3 totals 13 residues. The V end lost 7 bases, the J end lost 4 bases, and 13 bases lay between the germline ends. Germline values: CDR1 MDHEN, CDR2 SYDVKM. CDR3 in amino acids: CASTKGTLETQYF. CDR3 DNA: TGTGCCAGCACCAAAGGGACACTAGAGACCCAGTACTTC.

This clone was counted a single time. This chain connects TRBV28 to TRBJ2-5; D may be TRBD1 (6 bases). The germline V gene encodes CDR1 MDHEN and CDR2 SYDVKM. The CDR3 runs 13 residues. V was clipped by 5 bases and J by 0 bases, with 7 bases between them. CDR3 amino acids: CASSTGYQETQYF. DNA of the CDR3: TGTGCCAGCAGTACAGGGTACCAAGAGACCCAGTACTTC.